These 29 T cell receptor beta chains were sequenced from one sample in a study of PD-L1 blockade in urothelial cancer (dated by TCRdb to 2016 to 2017). Libraries came from the immunoSEQ multiplex PCR assay. In its TCRdb copy, this immuneACCESS table keeps in-frame sequences only and misses some clones. Where compared with another copy, unresolved V genes explain less than half of these, and the others have no known cause. Here the sample has 55,000 to 80,000 clones; approximately 81% occur a single time. Roughly 3.5% of the sample is held by the ten biggest clonotypes. The sample's time point, from its label and the paper: pretreatment peripheral blood. The sequencing used PBMCs, collected around atezolizumab (anti-PD-L1) treatment. These receptors were taken from a man between 65 and 85 years old with urothelial cancer.

The rearrangement uses TRBV10-1 and TRBJ1-3; a possible D gene is TRBD1 (5 bases). Germline values: CDR1 WNHNN, CDR2 SYGVQD (reference sequence). The CDR3 runs to 15 residues. Deletions cut 3 bases from V and 4 bases from J, with 13 bases between. Here the CDR3 reads CASSEYSGFGNTIYF. DNA for the CDR3: TGCGCCAGCAGTGAATATTCAGGGTTCGGAAACACCATATATTTT.

This clone was seen only a few times. This chain links TRBV7-2 with TRBJ2-7; 9 bases are a match to TRBD1. The CDR3 sequence is 14 residues long. CDR1 SGHTA and CDR2 FQGNSA come from the germline V gene. V was pared by 7 bases and J by 2 bases, with 6 bases of the junction left unmatched. CDR3 protein: CASNFGTGTYEQYF. The CDR3 DNA reads TGTGCCAGCAACTTCGGGACAGGGACCTACGAGCAGTACTTC.

CDR3 sequence (DNA): TGCGCCAGCAGCCTGGGACAACCAGACTATGGCTACACCTTC. This gives the protein CASSLGQPDYGYTF. This chain links TRBV5-1 with TRBJ1-2; tentative D call: TRBD1 (6 bases). The germline V and J ends were trimmed by 4 bases and 3 bases, with 13 bases remaining between them. This CDR3 contains 14 residues. Germline V gene data show CDR1 as SGHRS and CDR2 as YFSETQ. Filled out from reference TRBV5-1 and TRBJ1-2, the complete variable domain reads KAGVTQTPRYLIKTRGQQVTLSCSPISGHRSVSWYQQTPGQGLQFLFEYFSETQRNKGNFPGRFSGRQFSNSRSEMNVSTLELGDSALYLCASSLGQPDYGYTFGSGTRLTVV.

The rearrangement links TRBV19 to TRBJ1-5; TRBD1 might be the D (6 bases). There are 16 residues in the CDR3. V lost 6 bases and J lost 1, with 16 bases in between. Germline lookup yields CDR1 LNHDA and CDR2 SQIVND (reference sequence). CDR3 bases: TGTGCCAGTAGCACCGACGGGGACACCAGCAATCAGCCCCAGCATTTT. This gives the protein CASSTDGDTSNQPQHF.

This chain uses TRBV28 with TRBJ2-1, with a tentative D call TRBD1 (5 bases). Trimming took 6 bases from V and 4 from J, leaving 10 bases between them. This CDR3 contains 13 residues. Germline CDR1 MDHEN, CDR2 SYDVKM. CDR3 protein: CASRPDSYNEQFF. The DNA of the CDR3 is TGTGCCAGCAGACCCGACAGTTACAATGAGCAGTTCTTC.

The chain links TRBV5-1 to TRBJ1-2; D is uncertain. The germline V gene encodes CDR1 SGHRS and CDR2 YFSETQ. The CDR3 totals 11 residues. Trimming shortened V by 3 bases and J by 7 bases, and 7 bases separated the two germline ends. CDR3 sequence reads: CASSSYGGYTF. The CDR3 bases are TGCGCCAGCAGCTCCTACGGTGGCTACACCTTC.

This chain links TRBV2 with TRBJ2-7, with D perhaps matching TRBD2 (5 bases). CDR3 size: 12 residues. The germline V gene has CDR1 SNHLY and CDR2 FYNNEI. Trimming shortened V by 7 bases and J by 3 bases, and 10 bases separated the two germline ends. CDR3 sequence: CASNLAGYEQYF. DNA of the CDR3: TGTGCCAGCAATCTAGCTGGCTACGAGCAGTACTTC. The full variable domain, with the rest looked up from reference TRBV2 and TRBJ2-7, is EPEVTQTPSHQVTQMGQEVILRCVPISNHLYFYWYRQILGQKVEFLVSFYNNEISEKSEIFDDQFSVERPDGSNFTLKIRSTKLEDSAMYFCASNLAGYEQYFGPGTRLTVT.

This clone was seen ten or more times. The gene calls are TRBV9 and TRBJ1-2; TRBD1 is a possible D gene (6 bases). The germline V gene encodes CDR1 SGDLS and CDR2 YYNGEE. The V end lost 6 bases, the J end lost 4 bases, and 19 bases lay between the germline ends. CDR3 length: 15 residues. The CDR3 DNA is TGTGCCAGCACCCTCGCGCTGGCAGGGGCCTATGGCTACACCTTC. It specifies CASTLALAGAYGYTF.

The chain links TRBV7-3 to TRBJ1-2; a possible D gene is TRBD1 (6 bases). The V end lost 4 bases, the J end lost 2 bases, and 17 bases lay between the germline ends. CDR1 SGHTA and CDR2 FQGTGA come from the germline V gene. This CDR3 is 16 amino acids long. The CDR3 DNA reads as TGTGCCAGCAGCTCATTACCCTCCGACAGGAACTATGGCTACACCTTC. This sequence encodes CASSSLPSDRNYGYTF.

The rearrangement joins TRBV18 to TRBJ1-1; 8 bases are a match to TRBD1. CDR1 and CDR2 (germline): KGHSH, LQKENI. V dropped 3 bases and J dropped 0; count of bases not matched to a gene: 3. The CDR3 runs to 15 residues. DNA of the CDR3: TGTGCCAGCTCACCCAGGACAGGGATGAACACTGAAGCTTTCTTT. It translates to CASSPRTGMNTEAFF.

This chain connects TRBV28 to TRBJ2-7; D possibly corresponds to TRBD1 (5 bases). CDR3 length: 12 residues. CDR1 is MDHEN and CDR2 is SYDVKM in the germline V gene. The V gene lost 8 bases and the J gene lost 3 bases, with 11 bases spanning the gap. The CDR3 protein is CASSTQGYEQYF. Written as DNA, the CDR3 is TGTGCCAGCTCCACCCAGGGCTACGAGCAGTACTTC.

This clone has just one count. The chain carries TRBV29-1 and TRBJ1-3, with 9 bases identical to TRBD1. Germline V gene lookup returns CDR1 SQVTM and CDR2 ANQGSEA. Losses at the gene ends were 2 bases for V and 9 bases for J; bases not matched to a gene: 8. The CDR3 is 14 residues long. Written as DNA, the CDR3 is TGCAGCGTTGAATGGAGGGACAGGGTTGGCACCATATATTTT. Translated, it gives CSVEWRDRVGTIYF.

The chain is built from TRBV30 and TRBJ1-5, with 10 bases lining up with TRBD1. The J segment lost 6 bases and the V segment lost 3 bases, leaving 8 bases of the junction unmatched. There are 15 residues in the CDR3. CDR1 is GTSNPN and CDR2 is SVGIG in the germline V gene (reference sequence). The CDR3 loop is CAWSSSGTGAQPQHF. CDR3 DNA: TGTGCCTGGAGCTCCTCCGGGACAGGGGCTCAGCCCCAGCATTTT. Drawing the rest from reference TRBV30 and TRBJ1-5, the complete variable domain is SQTIHQWPATLVQPVGSPLSLECTVEGTSNPNLYWYRQAAGRGLQLLFYSVGIGQISSEVPQNLSASRPQDRQFILSSKKLLLSDSGFYLCAWSSSGTGAQPQHFGDGTRLSIL.

The genes are TRBV5-1 and TRBJ2-5, with unresolved D. This CDR3 has 16 residues. Germline CDR1 is SGHRS and CDR2 is YFSETQ. V was trimmed by 0 bases and J by 1 base, leaving 13 bases between them. CDR3 sequence (DNA): TGCGCCAGCAGCTTGGGGTTAGCTGCGCTCCAAGAGACCCAGTACTTC. It specifies CASSLGLAALQETQYF.

The gene calls are TRBV10-3 and TRBJ2-3, with TRBD2 identical over 11 bases. CDR3 size: 15 residues. V gave up 4 bases and J gave up 1 base; unmatched junction bases: 1. The germline V gene encodes CDR1 ENHRY and CDR2 SYGVKD. CDR3 loop: CAISATSGGTDTQYF. CDR3 in DNA: TGTGCCATCAGTGCGACTAGCGGGGGCACAGATACGCAGTATTTT.

This chain links TRBV2 with TRBJ1-2, with a possible D match to TRBD1 (5 bases). This CDR3 is 14 amino acids long. CDR1 SNHLY and CDR2 FYNNEI come from the germline V gene. The V and J ends lost 6 bases and 0 bases respectively, with 11 bases between them. The CDR3 protein is CASRSGLSNYGYTF. In DNA, the CDR3 is TGTGCCAGCAGATCAGGGCTCTCTAACTATGGCTACACCTTC.

Only one count was recorded for this clone. J is TRBJ2-7 and V is TRBV19; 10 positions match TRBD1. Trimming at V came to 4 bases and at J to 6 bases, leaving 12 bases not matched to a gene. The CDR3 runs 16 residues. Germline assignment: CDR1 LNHDA and CDR2 SQIVND (reference sequence). The CDR3 sequence is CASSSGGGQGVSEQYF. DNA of the CDR3: TGTGCCAGTAGTAGTGGGGGCGGACAGGGGGTTTCCGAGCAGTACTTC.

V is TRBV5-1 and J is TRBJ2-1; 15 bases line up with TRBD2. This CDR3 comprises 15 residues. With 4 bases clipped from V and 7 bases from J, the junction kept 3 bases outside the gene matches. CDR1 is SGHRS, CDR2 YFSETQ, per germline. CDR3 residues: CASSTGLAGGNEQFF. The CDR3 DNA reads TGCGCCAGCAGCACGGGACTAGCGGGAGGAAATGAGCAGTTCTTC. Full variable domain (rest looked up from reference TRBV5-1 and TRBJ2-1): KAGVTQTPRYLIKTRGQQVTLSCSPISGHRSVSWYQQTPGQGLQFLFEYFSETQRNKGNFPGRFSGRQFSNSRSEMNVSTLELGDSALYLCASSTGLAGGNEQFFGPGTRLTVL.

This sequence joins TRBV19 and TRBJ2-7; perhaps TRBD1 as D (5 bases). The CDR3 is made up of 12 amino acids. The V end was cut by 0 bases, the J end by 6 bases, with 6 bases between. Germline loops: CDR1 LNHDA, CDR2 SQIVND (reference sequence). The CDR3 DNA follows: TGTGCCAGTAGTATAGAAAGGGGCGAGCAGTACTTC. Encoded protein: CASSIERGEQYF.

J is TRBJ2-1 and V is TRBV5-1; 10 positions agree with TRBD2. From germline, CDR1 is SGHRS and CDR2 YFSETQ. This CDR3 spans 13 amino acids. V was pared by 4 bases and J by 5 bases, with 0 bases of the junction left unmatched. DNA for the CDR3: TGCGCCAGCAGCGGACTAGCGGACAATGAGCAGTTCTTC. Translating gives CASSGLADNEQFF.

The gene calls are TRBV13 and TRBJ1-1; the D is unclear. Trimming removed 2 bases from V and 1 base from J, with 8 bases in between. Germline V gene data show CDR1 as PRHDT and CDR2 as FYEKMQ (reference sequence). The CDR3 runs to 14 residues. CDR3: CASSLSSENTEAFF. The CDR3 DNA follows: TGTGCCAGCAGCTTAAGCTCCGAGAACACTGAAGCTTTCTTT.

V gene TRBV2 combines with J gene TRBJ2-1; a weak D match, TRBD2 (5 bases). Germline V gives CDR1 SNHLY, CDR2 FYNNEI. There are 16 residues in the CDR3. V was shortened by 3 bases and J by 6 bases, with 18 bases between the two germline ends. The CDR3 DNA follows: TGTGCCAGCAGTGAGGCTACTAGTGTAGTTGGCAATGAGCAGTTCTTC. As protein: CASSEATSVVGNEQFF.

The V call is TRBV19, the J call TRBJ2-5, with 10 bases that match TRBD2. J lost 2 bases, V lost 7 bases, and 7 bases had no gene match. In germline, CDR1 is LNHDA, CDR2 SQIVND (reference sequence). The CDR3 has 15 residues. CDR3 sequence (DNA): TGTGCCAGTACTTTAGTAGCGGGAGGACAAGAGACCCAGTACTTC. Amino acids: CASTLVAGGQETQYF.

The genes are TRBV5-4 and TRBJ2-1, with 12 bases aligning to TRBD2. CDR1 and CDR2 from the germline V gene are SGHNT and YYREEE (reference sequence). The length of the CDR3 is 15 residues. Trimming cost V 0 bases and J 10 bases; bases outside gene matches: 5. The CDR3 protein is CASSLELAGGQEQFF. The DNA for the CDR3 is TGTGCCAGCAGCTTGGAACTAGCGGGAGGTCAGGAGCAGTTCTTC.

As DNA, the CDR3 is TGTGCCAGCTCACCACCGTCCCAGGGACAGGGGGCCTACAATGAGCAGTTCTTC. It is translated as CASSPPSQGQGAYNEQFF. V gene TRBV18 combines with J gene TRBJ2-1; 11 positions agree with TRBD1. The CDR3 covers 18 residues. J gave up 2 bases and V 0 bases, and 6 bases lay outside the gene matches. Germline CDR1 KGHSH, CDR2 LQKENI.

The chain carries TRBV18 and TRBJ2-7; a weak D match, TRBD2 (5 bases). Germline lookup yields CDR1 KGHSH and CDR2 LQKENI. The germline V and J ends were trimmed by 5 bases and 6 bases, with 14 bases remaining between them. The CDR3 consists of 13 residues. The CDR3 reads CASSGGQAGEQYF. The CDR3 bases are TGTGCCAGCTCAGGCGGCCAGGCGGGCGAGCAGTACTTC.

The genes are TRBV11-2 and TRBJ1-4; 10 nucleotides match TRBD1. J was trimmed by 8 bases and V by 5 bases; bases with no gene match: 8. This CDR3 contains 15 residues. From germline, CDR1 is SGHAT and CDR2 FQNNGV. In DNA, the CDR3 is TGTGCCAGCAGCCACTCCGGGACAGGGGACGAAAAACTGTTTTTT. Encoded protein: CASSHSGTGDEKLFF.

This clone was observed a handful of times. The V call is TRBV19, the J call TRBJ1-5; a possible D gene is TRBD1 (5 bases). Trimming left V 0 bases short and J 7 bases short, with 16 bases between. The CDR3 runs 16 residues. Looked up from germline, CDR1 is LNHDA and CDR2 is SQIVND (reference sequence). CDR3 nucleotides: TGTGCCAGTAGTATAGAGGGGAGAGGGACTGTACAGCCCCAGCATTTT. Translated, it gives CASSIEGRGTVQPQHF.

The chain carries TRBV25-1 and TRBJ2-3, with TRBD2 matching over 9 bases. From germline, CDR1 is MGHDK and CDR2 SYGVNS. The CDR3 runs to 15 residues. V gave up 5 bases and J gave up 0 bases; unmatched junction bases: 3. As DNA, the CDR3 is TGTGCCAGCAGTACTAGCGGGCGTAGCACAGATACGCAGTATTTT. Translation gives CASSTSGRSTDTQYF. Together with reference TRBV25-1 and TRBJ2-3, the CDR3 gives the full variable domain: EADIYQTPRYLVIGTGKKITLECSQTMGHDKMYWYQQDPGMELHLIHYSYGVNSTEKGDLSSESTVSRIRTEHFPLTLESARPSHTSQYLCASSTSGRSTDTQYFGPGTRLTVL.